The 23 T cell receptor beta chains below were found in one sample sequenced in a study of Graves' ophthalmopathy and Graves' hyperthyroidism. TCR beta CDR3 regions were amplified from RNA transcripts. RT-PCR was first run with HTBI primers, then multiplex PCR in a second round. Using its own MiXCR run on the multiplex PCR reads, TCRdb lists one record per CDR3 protein. This table holds 650,000 to 900,000 distinct CDR3 sequences, 40% found once. The sequenced sample was peripheral blood. The receptors shown here come from an adult man with Graves' ophthalmopathy.

This clonotype was observed at least ten times. The DNA of the CDR3 is TGTGCCAGCAGCTTATACGGTCCCGGGGGAACTGAAGCTTTCTTT. This sequence encodes CASSLYGPGGTEAFF. This chain uses TRBV7-2 with TRBJ1-1, with D perhaps matching TRBD1 (5 bases). This CDR3 has 15 amino acids. The V and J ends lost 2 bases and 5 bases respectively, with 15 bases between them. Germline assignment: CDR1 SGHTA and CDR2 FQGNSA. Drawing the rest from reference TRBV7-2 and TRBJ1-1, the complete variable domain is GAGVSQSPSNKVTEKGKDVELRCDPISGHTALYWYRQSLGQGLEFLIYFQGNSAPDKSGLPSDRFSAERTGGSVSTLTIQRTQQEDSAVYLCASSLYGPGGTEAFFGQGTRLTVV.

The CDR3 DNA reads TGTGCCAGCAGCTGGGACAGGGATGACTATGGCTACACCTTC. Amino acid sequence: CASSWDRDDYGYTF. The chain carries TRBV19 and TRBJ1-2; 9 nucleotides align to TRBD1. This CDR3 contains 14 residues. The germline CDR1 and CDR2 sequences are LNHDA and SQIVND (reference sequence). J was trimmed by 3 bases and V by 9 bases; bases with no gene match: 8.

This clonotype was counted only a few times. The chain couples TRBV19 to TRBJ2-5; 10 bases fit TRBD1. There are 15 residues in the CDR3. CDR1 LNHDA and CDR2 SQIVND come from the germline V gene (reference sequence). With 4 bases clipped from V and 5 bases from J, the junction kept 7 bases outside the gene matches. The CDR3 sequence is CASSTRGTGDETQYF. The CDR3, as DNA: TGTGCCAGTAGTACTCGAGGGACAGGGGATGAGACCCAGTACTTC.

This clonotype came up many times. This chain links TRBV15 with TRBJ2-7, with D perhaps matching TRBD1 (6 bases). Trimming took off 0 bases at V and 6 bases at J, with 12 bases between the two ends. The germline V gene encodes CDR1 LNHNV and CDR2 YYDKDF (reference sequence). The CDR3 spans 14 residues. Here the CDR3 reads CATSRDTGFGEQYF. In DNA form, the CDR3 reads TGTGCCACCAGCAGAGATACAGGGTTTGGCGAGCAGTACTTC.

The chain uses TRBV10-3 and TRBJ1-6, with no clear D. Trimming left V 3 bases short and J 12 bases short, with 15 bases between. Per germline, CDR1 ENHRY and CDR2 SYGVKD. The CDR3 is made up of 14 amino acids. The CDR3 sequence is CAISEQGTSRPLHF. CDR3 nucleotides: TGTGCCATCAGTGAACAAGGAACAAGCAGACCCCTCCACTTT.

The chain couples TRBV29-1 to TRBJ1-1; 7 nucleotides align to TRBD1. In germline, CDR1 is SQVTM, CDR2 ANQGSEA. CDR3 size: 10 residues. V was pared by 6 bases and J by 10 bases, with 5 bases of the junction left unmatched. This CDR3 reads CSVRTGGAFF. CDR3 nucleotides: TGCAGCGTCAGGACAGGCGGAGCTTTCTTT.

This chain connects TRBV29-1 to TRBJ1-1; no clear D gene. The germline CDR1 and CDR2 sequences are SQVTM and ANQGSEA. V was cut by 0 bases and J by 3 bases, with 8 bases left in between. The CDR3 totals 13 residues. The CDR3, as DNA: TGCAGCGTTGAAGAGGGTACAGACACTGAAGCTTTCTTT. Translating gives CSVEEGTDTEAFF.

The chain employs TRBV24-1 and TRBJ2-3; D is unresolved. CDR3 size: 13 residues. Trimming pared 3 bases from V and 4 bases from J, leaving 7 bases between. The germline CDR1 and CDR2 sequences are KGHDR and SFDVKD. CDR3 DNA: TGTGCCACCAGTGATGTGAATGCAGATACGCAGTATTTT. This translates into CATSDVNADTQYF.

This clonotype was observed many times. The chain has TRBV10-3 and TRBJ2-7; D may be TRBD1 or TRBD2 (5 bases each). Trimming took off 3 bases at V and 4 bases at J, with 13 bases between the two ends. In germline, CDR1 is ENHRY, CDR2 SYGVKD. The CDR3 totals 14 residues. The DNA for the CDR3 is TGTGCCATCAGTGATTTGGGGGTTACGTACGAGCAGTACTTC. Protein product: CAISDLGVTYEQYF.

The V call is TRBV11-2, the J call TRBJ2-7, with a possible D match to TRBD2 (6 bases). Trimming cost V 0 bases and J 0 bases, with 12 bases left between them. The CDR3 is 16 amino acids. The germline V gene has CDR1 SGHAT and CDR2 FQNNGV. For the CDR3, the DNA is TGTGCCAGCAGCTTAGAGGGGCGGGGACCCTCCTACGAGCAGTACTTC. Protein product: CASSLEGRGPSYEQYF.

This clonotype showed up many times. The rearrangement links TRBV6-5 to TRBJ1-2; 12 nucleotides agree with TRBD1. The germline CDR1 and CDR2 sequences are MNHEY and SVGAGI. Trimming took 0 bases from V and 6 from J; bases not matched to a gene: 5. The CDR3 is 16 residues long. The CDR3 is CASSYSSGQGANGYTF. The CDR3 nucleotides read TGTGCCAGCAGTTACTCATCGGGACAGGGGGCGAATGGCTACACCTTC.

This clonotype was picked up many times. This chain connects TRBV5-1 to TRBJ2-6, with TRBD1 identical over 9 bases. J lost 2 bases, V lost 3 bases, and 6 bases had no gene match. This CDR3 has 17 residues. CDR1 SGHRS and CDR2 YFSETQ come from the germline V gene. The CDR3 DNA follows: TGCGCCAGCAGCTCCTCACAGGGGGCGCCTGGGGCCAACGTCCTGACTTTC. Translating gives CASSSSQGAPGANVLTF.

This clonotype has a count of ten or more. The chain joins TRBV19 to TRBJ1-5; 9 nucleotides match TRBD1. CDR1 is LNHDA, CDR2 SQIVND, per germline (reference sequence). V was clipped by 6 bases and J by 6 bases; unmatched bases: 3. The CDR3 consists of 13 residues. The CDR3 protein is CASSDRGGQPQHF. The CDR3 nucleotides read TGTGCCAGTAGCGACAGGGGGGGTCAGCCCCAGCATTTT.

Comment on this clonotype: A much larger clone is a single base away; this may be a read error. V usage is TRBV7-9 and J usage is TRBJ2-5; D remains ambiguous. Germline V gene data show CDR1 as SEHNR and CDR2 as FQNEAQ (reference sequence). This CDR3 is built from 14 residues. Between the trimmed V and J ends, which lost 4 bases and 3 bases, there was a span of 12 bases. CDR3 region: CASSSMGYEETQYF. For the CDR3, the DNA is TGTGCCAGCAGCTCGATGGGATACGAAGAGACCCAGTACTTC. Filled out from reference TRBV7-9 and TRBJ2-5, the complete variable domain reads DTGVSQNPRHKITKRGQNVTFRCDPISEHNRLYWYRQTLGQGPEFLTYFQNEAQLEKSRLLSDRFSAERPKGSFSTLEIQRTEQGDSAMYLCASSSMGYEETQYFGPGTRLLVL.

This clonotype appeared a few times. The chain uses TRBV6-5 and TRBJ2-7; D not certain. V was shortened by 3 bases and J by 5 bases, with 2 bases between the two germline ends. Germline CDR1 reads MNHEY; CDR2 reads SVGAGI. The CDR3 consists of 10 residues. CDR3 nucleotides: TGTGCCAGCAGTTATCACGAGCAGTACTTC. This gives the protein CASSYHEQYF.

This clonotype was observed many times. V is TRBV7-2 and J is TRBJ1-2, with TRBD1 matching over 8 bases. Germline values: CDR1 SGHTA, CDR2 FQGNSA. The CDR3 consists of 16 residues. The J segment lost 4 bases and the V segment lost 7 bases, leaving 14 bases of the junction unmatched. CDR3: CASTRTGSGDGYGYTF. The CDR3 DNA sequence: TGTGCCAGCACAAGGACAGGGTCGGGGGATGGCTATGGCTACACCTTC.

The V and J genes are TRBV2 and TRBJ2-5; no definite D call. The end of the DNA fits TRBJ2-7 better, so the J call may be wrong. CDR1 SNHLY and CDR2 FYNNEI come from the germline V gene. This CDR3 is built from 15 residues. The CDR3 spells CASSYSRPVPGEQYF. DNA for the CDR3: TGTGCCAGCAGTTACTCCCGCCCGGTTCCTGGCGAGCAGTACTTC.

This clonotype was counted only a few times. J is TRBJ2-7 and V is TRBV20-1; 9 bases line up with TRBD1. This CDR3 comprises 15 residues. Germline CDR1 reads DFQATT; CDR2 reads SNEGSKA (reference sequence). The ends lost 2 bases at V and 5 bases at J; junction bases unmatched: 10. In nucleotides, the CDR3 is TGCAGTGCTAGACCTGTGGGGGACAGGGCCAACGAGCAGTACTTC. It translates to CSARPVGDRANEQYF.

This clonotype was counted many times. The gene calls are TRBV7-2 and TRBJ1-1; tentative D call: TRBD1 (6 bases). CDR3 length equals 16 residues. Looked up from germline, CDR1 is SGHTA and CDR2 is FQGNSA. V shed 5 bases and J shed 0 bases, with 16 bases lying between them. DNA of the CDR3: TGTGCCAGCAGCCGACGTCCGGGACAAGTGAACACTGAAGCTTTCTTT. This translates into CASSRRPGQVNTEAFF.

This clonotype was seen at least ten times. The rearrangement links TRBV3-1 to TRBJ2-5, with a possible D match to TRBD2 (5 bases). Germline V gene lookup returns CDR1 LGHDT and CDR2 YNNKEL (reference sequence). The ends were cut back, 1 base at V and 7 bases at J, with 10 bases in the middle. The CDR3 totals 13 residues. CDR3 DNA: TGTGCCAGCAGCCAAGGCCGTGAGGGGACCCAGTACTTC. Encoded protein: CASSQGREGTQYF.

At least ten counts were recorded for this clonotype. This chain joins TRBV24-1 and TRBJ1-5; D call uncertain. The CDR3 runs to 15 residues. V dropped 3 bases and J dropped 1 base, with 9 bases sitting between them. Germline V lookup: CDR1 KGHDR, CDR2 SFDVKD. The CDR3 coding sequence is TGTGCCACCAGTGATCCTGGCGGGAGCAATCAGCCCCAGCATTTT. Amino acids: CATSDPGGSNQPQHF.

The chain has TRBV25-1 and TRBJ1-1; D call uncertain. The CDR3 is 13 amino acids. Germline-derived CDR1 and CDR2 are MGHDK and SYGVNS. Deletions cut 5 bases from V and 6 bases from J, with 13 bases between. In DNA, the CDR3 is TGTGCCAGCAGTTTGATCGCGTCGGCTGAAGCTTTCTTT. This sequence encodes CASSLIASAEAFF.

V and J are TRBV29-1 and TRBJ1-1; 9 bases fit TRBD1. V lost 8 bases to trimming and J lost 1 base; unmatched junction nucleotides: 5. The CDR3 length is 13 residues. Germline assignment: CDR1 SQVTM and CDR2 ANQGSEA. In nucleotides, the CDR3 is TGCAGCTTGGACAGGGGAGGGAACACTGAAGCTTTCTTT. It yields the protein CSLDRGGNTEAFF.